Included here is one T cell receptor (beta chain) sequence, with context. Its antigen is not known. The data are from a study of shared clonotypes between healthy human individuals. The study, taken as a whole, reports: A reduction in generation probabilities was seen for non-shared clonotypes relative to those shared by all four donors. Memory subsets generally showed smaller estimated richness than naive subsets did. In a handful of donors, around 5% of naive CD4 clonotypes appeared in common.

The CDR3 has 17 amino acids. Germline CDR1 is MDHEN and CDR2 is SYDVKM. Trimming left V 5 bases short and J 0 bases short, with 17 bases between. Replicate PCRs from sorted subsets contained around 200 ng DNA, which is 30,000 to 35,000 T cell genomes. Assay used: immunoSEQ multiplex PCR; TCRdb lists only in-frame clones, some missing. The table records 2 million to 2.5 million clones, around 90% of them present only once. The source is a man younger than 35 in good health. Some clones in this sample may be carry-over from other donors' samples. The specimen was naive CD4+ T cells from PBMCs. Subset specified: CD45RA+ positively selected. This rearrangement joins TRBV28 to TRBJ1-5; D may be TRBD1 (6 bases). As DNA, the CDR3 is TGTGCCAGCAGTAAGGGTCAGGGACAATATAGCAATCAGCCCCAGCATTTT. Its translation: CASSKGQGQYSNQPQHF.